This T cell receptor (beta chain) was recorded in a study of cytomegalovirus exposure and HLA in healthy donors. Study details: As an earlier analysis found, about 179 million T cells yielded 95 million to 130 million unique TCR beta sequences. Study-wide results and limits: In a later analysis, most CMV-associated TCR beta chains appeared HLA-restricted. With later analysis, a missense DCLRE1C variant became linked to TCR beta V- and J-gene trimming.

About this clone: Its antigen is as yet unknown.

Nominal health characterized the donors when sampled, though unrecorded immune exposures were likely. Vbeta (60) and Jbeta (13) primers were used in the PCR. Here immunoSEQ multiplex PCR was the method, and the copy in TCRdb shows in-frame clones only, minus some. This sample has roughly 190,000 clones, with more than 65% found just once. Per germline, CDR1 MDHEN and CDR2 SYDVKM. This CDR3 comprises 16 residues. Trimming at V came to 5 bases and at J to 3 bases, leaving 7 bases not matched to a gene. The chain carries TRBV28 and TRBJ2-2, with 9 bases lining up with TRBD1. The TCR sequence derives from a man aged 40-49 years in good health and CMV-seropositive. Sequenced material: PBMCs. This chain's CDR3 is CASSAQGAGDTGELFF. In nucleotides, the CDR3 is TGTGCCAGCAGTGCACAGGGGGCCGGGGACACCGGGGAGCTGTTTTTT.